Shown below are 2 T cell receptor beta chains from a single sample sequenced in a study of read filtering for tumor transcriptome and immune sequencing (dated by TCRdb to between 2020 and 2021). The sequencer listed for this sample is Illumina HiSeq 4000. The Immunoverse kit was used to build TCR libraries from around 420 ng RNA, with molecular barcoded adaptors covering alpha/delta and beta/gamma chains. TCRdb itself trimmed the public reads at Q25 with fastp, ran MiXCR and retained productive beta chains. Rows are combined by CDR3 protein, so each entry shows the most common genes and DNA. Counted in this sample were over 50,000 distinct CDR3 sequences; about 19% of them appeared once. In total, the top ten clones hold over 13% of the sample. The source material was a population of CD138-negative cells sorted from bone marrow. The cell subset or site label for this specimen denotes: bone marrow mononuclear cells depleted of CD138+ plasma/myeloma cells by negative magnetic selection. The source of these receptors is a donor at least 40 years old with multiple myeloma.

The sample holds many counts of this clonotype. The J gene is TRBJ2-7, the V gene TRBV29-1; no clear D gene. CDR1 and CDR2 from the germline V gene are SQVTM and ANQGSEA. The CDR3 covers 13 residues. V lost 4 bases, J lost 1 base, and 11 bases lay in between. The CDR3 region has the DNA TGCAGCGTTGTGGTGCCCGGGTCCTACGAGCAGTACTTC. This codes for CSVVVPGSYEQYF.

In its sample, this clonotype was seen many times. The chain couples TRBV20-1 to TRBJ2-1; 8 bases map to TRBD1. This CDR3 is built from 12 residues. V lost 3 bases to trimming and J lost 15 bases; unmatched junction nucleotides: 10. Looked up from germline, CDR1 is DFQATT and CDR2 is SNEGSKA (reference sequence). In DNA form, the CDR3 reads TGCAGTGCTAGGGGGTCAGGGGGCTTGAGGTTCTTC. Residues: CSARGSGGLRFF.